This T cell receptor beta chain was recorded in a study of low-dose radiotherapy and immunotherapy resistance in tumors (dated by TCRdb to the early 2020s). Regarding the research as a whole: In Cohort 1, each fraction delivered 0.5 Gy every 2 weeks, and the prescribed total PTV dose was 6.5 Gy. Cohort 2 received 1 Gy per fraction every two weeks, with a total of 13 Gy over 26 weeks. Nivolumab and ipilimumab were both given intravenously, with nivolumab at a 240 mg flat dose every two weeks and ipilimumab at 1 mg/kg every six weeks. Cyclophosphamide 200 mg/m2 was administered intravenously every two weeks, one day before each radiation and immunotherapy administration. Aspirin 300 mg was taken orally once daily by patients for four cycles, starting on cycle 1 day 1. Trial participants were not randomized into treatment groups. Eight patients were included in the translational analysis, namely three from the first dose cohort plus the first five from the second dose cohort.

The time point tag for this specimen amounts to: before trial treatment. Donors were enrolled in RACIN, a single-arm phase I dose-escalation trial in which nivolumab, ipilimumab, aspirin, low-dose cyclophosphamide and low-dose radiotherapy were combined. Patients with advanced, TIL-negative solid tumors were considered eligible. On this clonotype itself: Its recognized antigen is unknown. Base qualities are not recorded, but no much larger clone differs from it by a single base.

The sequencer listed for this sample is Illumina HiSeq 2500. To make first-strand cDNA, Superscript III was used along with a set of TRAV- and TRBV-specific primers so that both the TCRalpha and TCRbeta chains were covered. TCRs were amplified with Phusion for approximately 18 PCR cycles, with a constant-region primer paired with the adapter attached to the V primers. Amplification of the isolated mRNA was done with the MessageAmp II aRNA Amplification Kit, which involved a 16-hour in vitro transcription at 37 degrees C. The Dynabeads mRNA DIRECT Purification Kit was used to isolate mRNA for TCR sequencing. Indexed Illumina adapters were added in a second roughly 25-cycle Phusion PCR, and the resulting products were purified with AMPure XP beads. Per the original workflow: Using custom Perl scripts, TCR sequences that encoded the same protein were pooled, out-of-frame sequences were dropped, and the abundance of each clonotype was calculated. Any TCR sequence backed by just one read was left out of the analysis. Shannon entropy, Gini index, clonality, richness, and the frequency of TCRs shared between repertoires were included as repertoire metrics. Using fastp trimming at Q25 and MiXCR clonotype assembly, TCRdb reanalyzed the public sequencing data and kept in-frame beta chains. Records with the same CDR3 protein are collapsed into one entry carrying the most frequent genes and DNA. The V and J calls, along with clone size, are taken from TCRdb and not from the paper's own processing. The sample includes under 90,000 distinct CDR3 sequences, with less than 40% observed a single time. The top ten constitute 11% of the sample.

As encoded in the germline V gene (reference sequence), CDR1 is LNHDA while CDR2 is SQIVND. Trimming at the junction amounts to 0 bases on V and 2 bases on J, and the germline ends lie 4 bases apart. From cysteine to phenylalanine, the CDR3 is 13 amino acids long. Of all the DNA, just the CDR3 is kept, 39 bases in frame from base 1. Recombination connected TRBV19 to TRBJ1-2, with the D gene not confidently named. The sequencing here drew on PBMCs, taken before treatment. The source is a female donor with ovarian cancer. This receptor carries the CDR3 CASSIDKNYGYTF. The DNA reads TGTGCCAGTAGTATAGATAAGAACTATGGCTACACCTTC.